This T cell receptor (beta chain) was documented in a study of shared clonotypes between healthy human individuals. V trimming: 0 bases; J trimming: 8 bases; junction bases outside the gene matches: 22. This CDR3 contains 20 residues. Germline CDR1 SGDLS, CDR2 YYNGEE. Profiling relied on immunoSEQ multiplex PCR, and the TCRdb table lists in-frame clones only, not all of them. The repertoire includes around 88,000 clones, less than 80% of them detected once, and roughly 43% sits in the top ten. This rearrangement joins TRBV9 to TRBJ2-1, with 8 bases that match TRBD2. The receptor comes from a man in his thirties or forties in good health. The sequencing input was memory CD8+ T cells sorted from blood. Subset denoted: CD45RO+ cells pooled with CCR7-negative TemRA cells. CDR3 amino acids: CASSVADLGLALGGRHEQFF. For the CDR3, the DNA is TGTGCCAGCAGCGTAGCCGATCTAGGACTAGCCCTAGGAGGTCGGCATGAGCAGTTCTTC. Full variable domain (outside the CDR3, taken from reference TRBV9 and TRBJ2-1): DSGVTQTPKHLITATGQRVTLRCSPRSGDLSVYWYQQSLDQGLQFLIQYYNGEERAKGNILERFSAQQFPDLHSELNLSSLELGDSALYFCASSVADLGLALGGRHEQFFGPGTRLTVL.